A selection of T cell receptor beta chains follows, all from one sample in a study of shared clonotypes between healthy human individuals. Clones were sequenced by immunoSEQ multiplex PCR, and TCRdb holds only the in-frame ones, with some missing. The sample yields about 2.1 million clones, under 95% seen once. Sequencing was performed on naive CD8+ T cells from PBMCs. The receptors stem from a young man in good health. Some clones in this sample may be carry-over from other donors' samples. Both conserved end residues are part of each CDR3. A D gene is named only where the DNA matches it firmly. Clone size is stated in some rows and not others, as once, few, many or a class when expanded.

j_gene: TRBJ2-5; d_gene: NA; v_gene: TRBV27; abundance: once; CDR3aa: CASSLRVGPETQYF; CDR3nt: TGTGCCAGCAGTTTACGAGTGGGCCCAGAGACCCAGTACTTC
j_gene: TRBJ2-1; d_gene: TRBD2; v_gene: TRBV28; abundance: NA; CDR3aa: CASSPYHGTSVYNEQFF; CDR3nt: TGTGCCAGCAGCCCCTATCATGGGACTAGCGTATACAATGAGCAGTTCTTC
j_gene: TRBJ2-7; d_gene: NA; v_gene: TRBV6-6; abundance: NA; CDR3aa: CASGQSSYEQYF; CDR3nt: TGTGCCAGCGGACAGAGCTCCTACGAGCAGTACTTC
j_gene: TRBJ2-2; d_gene: NA; v_gene: TRBV7-9; abundance: NA; CDR3aa: CASRPGSIRPRLGELFF; CDR3nt: TGTGCCAGCAGACCCGGGAGTATCCGACCACGTCTCGGGGAGCTGTTTTTT
j_gene: TRBJ2-7; d_gene: TRBD1; v_gene: TRBV28; abundance: NA; CDR3aa: CASSPSGQHYEQYF; CDR3nt: TGTGCCAGCAGTCCGTCGGGACAGCACTACGAGCAGTACTTC
j_gene: TRBJ2-7; d_gene: NA; v_gene: TRBV15; abundance: NA; CDR3aa: CATSTVQRDEQYF; CDR3nt: TGTGCCACCAGCACAGTCCAGCGGGACGAGCAGTACTTC
j_gene: TRBJ2-2; d_gene: NA; v_gene: TRBV7-6; abundance: NA; CDR3aa: CASSELVTGELFF; CDR3nt: TGTGCCAGCAGCGAATTGGTTACCGGGGAGCTGTTTTTT
j_gene: TRBJ2-7; d_gene: NA; v_gene: TRBV12-5; abundance: NA; CDR3aa: CASSAGHEQYF; CDR3nt: TGTGCTAGTTCAGCGGGCCACGAGCAGTACTTC
j_gene: TRBJ2-7; d_gene: TRBD1; v_gene: TRBV19; abundance: few; CDR3aa: CASSMGTGDYEQYF; CDR3nt: TGTGCCAGTAGTATGGGGACAGGGGATTACGAGCAGTACTTC
j_gene: TRBJ2-3; d_gene: TRBD2; v_gene: TRBV27; abundance: NA; CDR3aa: CASTRLAGLTDTQYF; CDR3nt: TGTGCCAGCACCCGACTAGCGGGGCTCACAGATACGCAGTATTTT
j_gene: TRBJ2-6; d_gene: TRBD2; v_gene: TRBV25-1; abundance: NA; CDR3aa: CASIGRDAGANVLTF; CDR3nt: TGTGCCAGCATCGGGAGGGATGCTGGGGCCAACGTCCTGACTTTC
j_gene: TRBJ1-5; d_gene: NA; v_gene: TRBV7-9; abundance: NA; CDR3aa: CASSPGLQSNQPQHF; CDR3nt: TGTGCCAGCAGCCCGGGACTTCAAAGCAATCAGCCCCAGCATTTT
j_gene: TRBJ1-2; d_gene: TRBD1; v_gene: TRBV30; abundance: NA; CDR3aa: CAWSVIARGQGGYTF; CDR3nt: TGTGCCTGGAGTGTAATCGCCAGGGGGCAAGGAGGCTACACCTTC
j_gene: TRBJ1-1; d_gene: TRBD1; v_gene: TRBV5-1; abundance: NA; CDR3aa: CASSLADVGGGRENTEAFF; CDR3nt: TGCGCCAGCAGCTTGGCCGATGTCGGAGGGGGCCGGGAGAACACTGAAGCTTTCTTT
j_gene: TRBJ2-7; d_gene: NA; v_gene: TRBV4-2; abundance: NA; CDR3aa: CASSQDPAERSPYEQYF; CDR3nt: TGTGCCAGCAGCCAAGATCCGGCGGAACGATCGCCCTACGAGCAGTACTTC
j_gene: TRBJ1-5; d_gene: NA; v_gene: TRBV15; abundance: NA; CDR3aa: CATSRERVGGNQPQHF; CDR3nt: TGTGCCACCAGCAGAGAGAGGGTTGGCGGCAATCAGCCCCAGCATTTT
j_gene: TRBJ1-4; d_gene: NA; v_gene: TRBV19; abundance: NA; CDR3aa: CASSTTGQGFNEKLFF; CDR3nt: TGTGCCAGTAGTACCACGGGACAAGGATTTAATGAAAAACTGTTTTTT
j_gene: TRBJ1-1; d_gene: NA; v_gene: TRBV29-1; abundance: NA; CDR3aa: CSVGRGWPTEAFF; CDR3nt: TGCAGCGTTGGGAGGGGCTGGCCCACTGAAGCTTTCTTT
j_gene: TRBJ2-7; d_gene: TRBD2; v_gene: TRBV13; abundance: NA; CDR3aa: CASSLGGGRAYEQYF; CDR3nt: TGTGCCAGCAGCTTAGGTGGCGGGAGGGCCTACGAGCAGTACTTC
j_gene: TRBJ2-1; d_gene: NA; v_gene: TRBV27; abundance: NA; CDR3aa: CASSLFPDYRGSSYNEQFF; CDR3nt: TGTGCCAGCAGTTTATTCCCGGACTATCGGGGAAGCTCCTACAATGAGCAGTTCTTC
j_gene: TRBJ2-7; d_gene: TRBD1; v_gene: TRBV27; abundance: NA; CDR3aa: CASSSRQGPYEQYF; CDR3nt: TGTGCCAGCAGTTCCCGACAGGGGCCCTACGAGCAGTACTTC
j_gene: TRBJ2-3; d_gene: NA; v_gene: TRBV5-5; abundance: few; CDR3aa: CASPTDTQYF; CDR3nt: TGTGCCAGCCCCACAGATACGCAGTATTTT
j_gene: TRBJ1-1; d_gene: NA; v_gene: TRBV2; abundance: NA; CDR3aa: CAYKAGGNTEAFF; CDR3nt: TGTGCCTATAAAGCGGGGGGGAACACTGAAGCTTTCTTT
j_gene: TRBJ2-5; d_gene: NA; v_gene: TRBV7-9; abundance: once; CDR3aa: CASSTNRDLGQETQYF; CDR3nt: TGTGCCAGCAGTACCAACAGGGACCTCGGGCAAGAGACCCAGTACTTC
j_gene: TRBJ2-7; d_gene: NA; v_gene: TRBV4-3; abundance: NA; CDR3aa: CASSQGLRPYSSYEQYF; CDR3nt: TGCGCCAGCAGCCAAGGTCTCCGGCCTTACTCCTCCTACGAGCAGTACTTC
j_gene: TRBJ2-7; d_gene: TRBD1; v_gene: TRBV2; abundance: NA; CDR3aa: CASSGDRDSYEQYF; CDR3nt: TGTGCCAGCAGCGGGGACAGGGACTCCTACGAGCAGTACTTC
j_gene: TRBJ2-7; d_gene: NA; v_gene: TRBV18; abundance: NA; CDR3aa: CASSPPSEGMFYEQYF; CDR3nt: TGTGCCAGCTCACCACCGTCGGAGGGTATGTTCTACGAGCAGTACTTC
j_gene: TRBJ2-6; d_gene: NA; v_gene: TRBV4-1; abundance: NA; CDR3aa: CASSQDGGGTGANVLTF; CDR3nt: TGCGCCAGCAGCCAAGATGGAGGGGGCACTGGGGCCAACGTCCTGACTTTC
j_gene: TRBJ2-7; d_gene: TRBD1; v_gene: TRBV11-2; abundance: NA; CDR3aa: CASSLVSGGKSSADYEQYF; CDR3nt: TGTGCCAGCAGCTTAGTTTCAGGGGGCAAGAGTAGCGCAGACTACGAGCAGTACTTC
j_gene: TRBJ1-4; d_gene: NA; v_gene: TRBV7-9; abundance: few; CDR3aa: CASRKEGDEKLFF; CDR3nt: TGTGCCAGCCGAAAGGAAGGGGATGAAAAACTGTTTTTT
j_gene: TRBJ2-7; d_gene: NA; v_gene: TRBV5-8; abundance: NA; CDR3aa: CASSTPGFGLAYEQYF; CDR3nt: TGTGCCAGCAGCACCCCCGGGTTCGGGTTGGCCTACGAGCAGTACTTC